These T cell receptor beta chains were read from a single sample in a study of blood T cells in healthy people across ages. TCRdb independently ran MiXCR on the 5' RACE reads; one entry per CDR3 protein. In the table there are about a million distinct CDR3 sequences, more than 30% of which are singletons. The material sequenced was blood. All receptors derive from a man aged 18 to 35 in good health. CDR3s include the opening cysteine and the closing phenylalanine or tryptophan. Each record gives: clone size, J gene, D gene, V gene, CDR3 protein, CDR3 DNA. A D gene is named only where the DNA matches it firmly. Clone size is shown for a subset of rows, as once, few, many or a class of expanded clone.

>NA|TRBJ2-1|NA|TRBV5-4
CASSPTGSRSNEQFF
TGTGCCAGCAGTCCAACCGGGAGCCGCTCGAATGAGCAGTTCTTC
>NA|TRBJ1-1|NA|TRBV14
CASSQGPKRNTEAFF
TGTGCCAGCAGCCAAGGCCCGAAGAGGAACACTGAAGCTTTCTTT
>few|TRBJ1-2|NA|TRBV15
CATSRDSLGGHTF
TGTGCCACCAGCAGAGATTCTCTTGGCGGCCACACCTTC
>NA|TRBJ1-2|TRBD1|TRBV5-6
CASSSAGTGNYGYTF
TGTGCCAGCAGCTCCGCCGGGACAGGGAACTATGGCTACACCTTC
>few|TRBJ2-7|NA|TRBV7-2
CASSLDHYYEQYF
TGTGCCAGCAGCTTAGACCACTACTACGAGCAGTACTTC
>NA|TRBJ2-1|NA|TRBV30
CAWRGLSNEQFF
TGTGCCTGGAGGGGACTCTCGAATGAGCAGTTCTTC
>NA|TRBJ2-5|TRBD1|TRBV29-1
CSVARDSQETQYF
TGCAGCGTTGCCAGGGACAGCCAAGAGACCCAGTACTTC
>few|TRBJ2-5|NA|TRBV6-2/TRBV6-3
CASSWVSQQETQYF
TGTGCCAGCAGTTGGGTGAGCCAACAAGAGACCCAGTACTTC
>NA|TRBJ2-7|NA|TRBV7-2
CASTLRGYDYNEQYF
TGTGCCAGCACCCTACGGGGATATGACTACAATGAGCAGTACTTC
>NA|TRBJ2-5|NA|TRBV4-3
CASSQRRDTHQETQYF
TGCGCCAGCAGCCAGCGCCGGGACACCCATCAAGAGACCCAGTACTTC
>few|TRBJ1-1|NA|TRBV4-3
CASSLSNSQNTEAFF
TGCGCCAGCAGCCTCAGTAACAGTCAGAACACTGAAGCTTTCTTT
>NA|TRBJ2-7|TRBD2|TRBV30
CAWSVTGGLNEQYF
TGTGCCTGGAGTGTAACGGGGGGGCTCAACGAGCAGTACTTC
>few|TRBJ1-2|NA|TRBV6-5
CASSSPGYGYTF
TGTGCCAGCAGTTCACCGGGCTATGGCTACACCTTC
>NA|TRBJ2-1|TRBD2|TRBV9
CASSAPGLADYNEQFF
TGTGCCAGCAGCGCCCCGGGACTAGCGGATTACAATGAGCAGTTCTTC
>NA|TRBJ1-1|NA|TRBV29-1
CSAAQGGAEAFF
TGCAGCGCCGCCCAGGGTGGGGCTGAAGCTTTCTTT
>NA|TRBJ1-2|NA|TRBV7-6
CASSLEGLSYGYTF
TGTGCCAGCAGCTTAGAAGGGTTGAGCTATGGCTACACCTTC
>once|TRBJ2-1|NA|TRBV6-6
CASTEQSPNEQFF
TGTGCCAGCACCGAACAGTCACCCAATGAGCAGTTCTTC
>NA|TRBJ1-3|NA|TRBV11-2
CASSLATVGDLRNTIYF
TGTGCCAGCAGCTTAGCGACCGTCGGGGACTTACGAAACACCATATATTTT
>few|TRBJ1-6|NA|TRBV9
CASSAGTFRSPLHF
TGTGCCAGCAGCGCCGGGACATTTAGGTCACCCCTCCACTTT
>few|TRBJ2-7|NA|TRBV21-1
CASSKGGQLKVYEQYF
TGTGCCAGCAGCAAAGGGGGACAGCTTAAGGTCTACGAGCAGTACTTC
>NA|TRBJ2-1|NA|TRBV7-2
CASSVEREYEQFF
TGTGCCAGCAGCGTCGAAAGGGAGTACGAGCAGTTCTTC
>NA|TRBJ1-1|TRBD1|TRBV7-3
CASSLRDRIDTEAFF
TGTGCCAGCAGCTTACGGGACAGGATAGACACTGAAGCTTTCTTT
>few|TRBJ1-4|TRBD1|TRBV12-3/TRBV12-4
CASSLDRGGGEKLFF
TGTGCCAGCAGTTTAGACAGGGGCGGAGGTGAAAAACTGTTTTTT
>NA|TRBJ2-5|TRBD2|TRBV12-3/TRBV12-4
CASSLNVGGEQYF
TGTGCCAGCAGTTTAAATGTCGGGGGGGAGCAGTACTTC
>NA|TRBJ2-1|TRBD1|TRBV20-1
CSARGTPGTGGVSSYNEQFF
TGCAGTGCTAGAGGCACGCCCGGGACAGGGGGCGTAAGCTCCTACAATGAGCAGTTCTTC
>few|TRBJ2-3|TRBD1|TRBV4-1
CASSLYRGNTDTQYF
TGCGCCAGCAGCCTCTACAGGGGAAACACAGATACGCAGTATTTT
>NA|TRBJ2-3|TRBD2|TRBV20-1
CSAPTTSGRTDTQYF
TGCAGTGCTCCAACGACTAGCGGGCGGACAGATACGCAGTATTTT
>NA|TRBJ2-7|NA|TRBV6-2/TRBV6-3
CASNHRAGYYEQYF
TGTGCCAGCAACCACAGGGCAGGGTACTACGAGCAGTACTTC
>NA|TRBJ2-5|NA|TRBV25-1
CVSSHVWETQYF
TGTGTCAGCAGTCATGTTTGGGAGACCCAGTACTTC